This T cell receptor beta chain is from a study of shared clonotypes between healthy human individuals. Study-wide context: The donor pool was made up of two women and three men aged 18 to 49. The study, taken as a whole, reports: Sharing across four donors was seen in 4% to 5% of naive CD4 clonotypes.

At deep level, the assay was performed. Per sorted-subset replicate PCR, input was approximately 180 ng DNA, representing tens of thousands of T cell genomes. The assay was immunoSEQ multiplex PCR, and TCRdb's table has in-frame clones only and misses some. Of about 2,100,000 clones in the sample, under 95% were seen once. Worth noting for this clone: Its antigen is undetermined.

Selected positively for CCR7 and CD45RO-negative, naive CD8 cells excluded terminally differentiated effector memory CD45RA+ cells. Germline values: CDR1 SQVTM, CDR2 ANQGSEA. This CDR3 region has 13 residues. V dropped 7 bases and J dropped 3; count of bases not matched to a gene: 5. Sequencing input: naive CD8+ T cells from PBMCs. The receptor's source is a man aged 18-30 years in good health. Some clones in this sample may be carry-over from other donors' samples. This rearrangement joins TRBV29-1 to TRBJ2-2, with 7 nucleotides matching TRBD1. CDR3 bases: TGCAGCGCCACAGGGGCTGACACCGGGGAGCTGTTTTTT. As protein: CSATGADTGELFF.